This record looks at one T cell receptor beta chain sequence and its context. No antigen is known for it. The entry originates in a study of cytomegalovirus exposure and HLA in healthy donors. About the research overall: Membership in the Caucasian-associated ancestry cluster was found for approximately 85% of fewer than 450 genotyped donors. General study points: The authors later found most CMV-associated TCR beta chains appeared HLA-restricted.

Germline CDR1 reads KGHSH; CDR2 reads LQKENI. This CDR3 spans 14 amino acids. V was clipped by 3 bases and J by 1 base, with 9 bases between them. PCR employed 60 Vbeta and 13 Jbeta primers. Some clones are missing from TCRdb's copy, which holds only in-frame ones; the method was immunoSEQ multiplex PCR. The top ten hold 2% to 3% of the sample, which has over 120,000 clones, approximately 80% seen once. V is TRBV18 and J is TRBJ1-1, with D possibly matching TRBD1 (6 bases). Sequencing input: PBMCs. This receptor was taken from a woman aged 18-35 years in good health and CMV-seropositive. CDR3 region: CASSPPGQNTEAFF. The CDR3 DNA is TGTGCCAGCTCACCCCCGGGACAGAACACTGAAGCTTTCTTT.